This T cell receptor beta chain was found in a study of CXCR3-negative and CXCR3-positive naive CD8 T cells. It was by 5' RACE with UMI labels that the TRB cDNA libraries were prepared. One entry per CDR3 protein, without DNA, is what TCRdb gives after re-calling the 5' RACE reads. This sample carries tens of thousands of distinct CDR3 sequences, with around a fifth going to the ten biggest clones. Every individual CD8+ T cell subset underwent sorting in triplicate at 300,000 to 350,000 cells apiece. The CDR3 extends over 16 amino acids. The chain combines TRBV12-3 or TRBV12-4 with TRBJ2-1; TCRdb lists TRBD2, though no DNA is available to test this call. The receptor was derived from a human donor in good health. Some clones in this sample may be carry-over from other donors' samples. Sequences were obtained from memory CD8+ T cells from blood. This CDR3 is CASSPEAGGPYNEQFF.